The 10 T cell receptor beta chains listed next were all sequenced from one sample in a study of T-cell reconstitution after alpha-beta-depleted transplantation in children. Unique molecular identifiers featured in how the TCRbeta library was prepared. MiXCR, run by TCRdb on the PCR reads, gives a single entry per CDR3 protein. The data contain some 290,000 distinct CDR3 sequences, over 8% of them singletons. The source material was PBMCs from the stem cell graft donor, sampled from the stem cell graft. These receptors originate from a human donor who donated a stem cell graft to a child with SCID.

This clonotype came up a few times. The rearrangement joins TRBV6-1 to TRBJ2-2, with 11 bases lining up with TRBD2. The ends lost 7 bases at V and 2 bases at J; junction bases unmatched: 3. This CDR3 region has 15 residues. Germline loops: CDR1 MNHNS, CDR2 SASEGT. DNA of the CDR3: TGTGCCAGCACCGGGACTAGCGGAAACACCGGGGAGCTGTTTTTT. This encodes CASTGTSGNTGELFF.

In this sample, this clonotype turned up a few times. The chain recombines TRBV5-6 with TRBJ2-1, with D perhaps given as TRBD1 or TRBD2 (6 bases each). V was cut by 5 bases and J by 8 bases, with 11 bases left in between. Looked up from germline, CDR1 is SGHDT and CDR2 is YYEEEE. The length of the CDR3 is 12 residues. CDR3 amino acids: CASRYREDEQFF. Written as DNA, the CDR3 is TGTGCCAGCAGGTACAGGGAGGATGAGCAGTTCTTC.

This clonotype showed up many times. The gene calls are TRBV5-1 and TRBJ1-4; the D is unclear. The CDR3 is made up of 15 amino acids. Germline V lookup: CDR1 SGHRS, CDR2 YFSETQ. The germline V and J ends were trimmed by 0 bases and 0 bases, with 6 bases remaining between them. The CDR3 coding sequence is TGCGCCAGCAGCTTGGACGGTGCAACTAATGAAAAACTGTTTTTT. Amino acid sequence: CASSLDGATNEKLFF. The whole variable domain, remainder taken from reference TRBV5-1 and TRBJ1-4, is KAGVTQTPRYLIKTRGQQVTLSCSPISGHRSVSWYQQTPGQGLQFLFEYFSETQRNKGNFPGRFSGRQFSNSRSEMNVSTLELGDSALYLCASSLDGATNEKLFFGSGTQLSVL.

The chain joins TRBV7-9 to TRBJ1-1, with 8 bases fitting TRBD1. The trim removed 1 base at V and 3 bases at J, leaving 7 bases unmatched. Germline V lookup: CDR1 SEHNR, CDR2 FQNEAQ (reference sequence). The CDR3 consists of 16 residues. In nucleotides, the CDR3 is TGTGCCAGCAGCTTAGATGAGACAGGGGTTTACACTGAAGCTTTCTTT. Its translation is CASSLDETGVYTEAFF.

V is TRBV5-1 and J is TRBJ2-7; perhaps TRBD1 as D (6 bases). Germline V lookup: CDR1 SGHRS, CDR2 YFSETQ. V was trimmed by 0 bases and J by 0 bases, leaving 10 bases between them. CDR3 length: 15 residues. CDR3 coding DNA: TGCGCCAGCAGCTTGGGCCTGGACAGCTCCTACGAGCAGTACTTC. Protein: CASSLGLDSSYEQYF.

The sample holds a few counts of this clonotype. This rearrangement joins TRBV7-6 to TRBJ1-1, with D perhaps matching TRBD1 (5 bases). Trimming took off 1 base at V and 2 bases at J, with 17 bases between the two ends. Per germline, CDR1 SGHVS and CDR2 FNYEAQ. The CDR3 is made up of 17 amino acids. CDR3 DNA: TGTGCCAGCAGCTTAGGAGTCACCCCAAGGGGAAACACTGAAGCTTTCTTT. Its translation: CASSLGVTPRGNTEAFF.

The chain links TRBV5-1 to TRBJ1-1; D gene uncertain. The CDR3 sequence is 14 residues long. Between the trimmed V and J ends, which lost 1 base and 6 bases, there was a span of 13 bases. Germline loops: CDR1 SGHRS, CDR2 YFSETQ. CDR3 sequence reads: CASSLFTGNSEAFF. CDR3 nucleotide sequence: TGCGCCAGCAGCTTGTTCACGGGAAACTCTGAAGCTTTCTTT.

This chain uses TRBV6-5 with TRBJ1-6; TRBD1 might be the D (6 bases). V lost 3 bases to trimming and J lost 7 bases, with 10 bases between them. Germline CDR1 and CDR2: MNHEY and SVGAGI. The CDR3 totals 14 residues. CDR3 nucleotide sequence: TGTGCCAGCAGTTATGACAGGTTCAATTCACCCCTCCACTTT. Protein: CASSYDRFNSPLHF.

This clonotype was detected many times. The chain is built from TRBV5-1 and TRBJ2-1; D not certain. The CDR3 totals 11 residues. V dropped 2 bases and J dropped 8 bases, with 5 bases sitting between them. CDR1 and CDR2 from the germline V gene are SGHRS and YFSETQ. CDR3 in DNA: TGCGCCAGCAGCTTTCGGGATGAGCAGTTCTTC. This encodes CASSFRDEQFF.

This clonotype was detected ten times or more. The V call is TRBV11-2, the J call TRBJ2-7, with TRBD1 matching 7 bases. The V and J ends lost 5 bases and 1 base, in that order; junction bases with no gene match: 8. The CDR3 length is 15 residues. Germline loops: CDR1 SGHAT, CDR2 FQNNGV. The CDR3 spells CASSTTTGWSYEQYF. DNA for the CDR3: TGTGCCAGCAGCACTACGACAGGGTGGTCCTACGAGCAGTACTTC.